The sequence of this T cell receptor beta chain was determined in a study of identical twins. This clonotype was observed at least ten times. One entry per CDR3 protein results from TCRdb running MiXCR on the 5' RACE reads. This sample carries hundreds of thousands of distinct CDR3 sequences, 6% to 6.5% of them seen once, and the ten largest clones take around 1.7%. V lost 2 bases and J 9 bases, leaving 5 bases between the germline ends. The CDR3 totals 11 residues. This receptor was taken from a man between 18 and 29 years old in good health. Source material: naive T cells sorted from blood. V usage is TRBV12-3 or TRBV12-4 and J usage is TRBJ2-1; D is unclear. CDR3 amino acids: CASSLFAEQFF. CDR3 nucleotides: TGTGCCAGCAGTTTATTTGCTGAGCAGTTCTTC.